Shown below are 27 T cell receptor beta chains from a single sample sequenced in a study of T cell changes during pregnancy in multiple sclerosis. Profiling relied on immunoSEQ multiplex PCR, and the TCRdb table lists in-frame clones only, not all of them. The table records tens of thousands of clones, around 91% of them present only once. This material consisted of CD4+ T cells from peripheral blood mononuclear cells, taken before pregnancy. These receptors were taken from a female donor with multiple sclerosis, enrolled in a pregnancy study.

This chain uses TRBV5-1 with TRBJ2-7; D might be TRBD2 (7 bases). Germline V gives CDR1 SGHRS, CDR2 YFSETQ. V was trimmed by 0 bases and J by 5 bases, leaving 18 bases between them. The CDR3 covers 16 residues. The CDR3 loop is CASSLGSAGAQNEQYF. The DNA of the CDR3 is TGCGCCAGCAGCTTGGGTTCCGCGGGGGCGCAAAACGAGCAGTACTTC.

CDR3 nucleotides: TGTGCCAGCAGCCAATCATCTGGGACAGGGAATCAGCCCCAGCATTTT. Translation: CASSQSSGTGNQPQHF. This rearrangement joins TRBV16 to TRBJ1-5, with TRBD1 matching 9 bases. This CDR3 is 16 amino acids long. Losses at the gene ends were 0 bases for V and 4 bases for J; bases not matched to a gene: 4. The germline V gene encodes CDR1 KGHSY and CDR2 FQNENV.

Concerning this clone: An end of the junction differs from the germline gene, which may be a read error. The gene calls are TRBV5-1 and TRBJ2-1, with 11 bases lining up with TRBD2. This CDR3 comprises 18 residues. The germline V gene has CDR1 SGHRS and CDR2 YFSETQ. CDR3 bases: TGCGCCAGCAGCCCGGGACTAGCGGTTAGCTCTTCCTACAATGAGCAGCTCTTC. Translated: CASSPGLAVSSSYNEQLF. The full variable domain, its missing parts supplied by reference TRBV5-1 and TRBJ2-1, is KAGVTQTPRYLIKTRGQQVTLSCSPISGHRSVSWYQQTPGQGLQFLFEYFSETQRNKGNFPGRFSGRQFSNSRSEMNVSTLELGDSALYLCASSPGLAVSSSYNEQLFGPGTRLTVL.

The chain couples TRBV28 to TRBJ2-1, with D perhaps TRBD2 (6 bases). V was shortened by 3 bases and J by 10 bases, with 22 bases between the two germline ends. Germline values: CDR1 MDHEN, CDR2 SYDVKM. The CDR3 consists of 16 residues. DNA for the CDR3: TGTGCCAGCAGTTTGGGGCTAGCAGGAGGGGTGGGGGAGCAGTTCTTC. It translates to CASSLGLAGGVGEQFF.

The CDR3 reads CASSENGLQPQHF. The DNA for the CDR3 is TGTGCCAGCAGTGAAAATGGGCTGCAGCCCCAGCATTTT. The J gene is TRBJ1-5, the V gene TRBV6-1, with D uncertain. Trimming took off 2 bases at V and 7 bases at J, with 9 bases between the two ends. The CDR3 runs 13 residues. Germline-derived CDR1 and CDR2 are MNHNS and SASEGT.

CDR3 region: CASSLQGQAENTIYF. The CDR3 DNA follows: TGCGCCAGCAGCCTCCAGGGACAGGCAGAAAACACCATATATTTT. The V call is TRBV4-1, the J call TRBJ1-3; 8 bases map to TRBD1. Germline lookup yields CDR1 MGHRA and CDR2 YSYEKL. The V and J ends lost 4 bases and 6 bases, in that order; junction bases with no gene match: 8. This CDR3 has 15 residues.

V and J are TRBV27 and TRBJ1-2; TRBD1 matches 9 bases. CDR1 is MNHEY, CDR2 SMNVEV, per germline (reference sequence). Trimming at V came to 9 bases and at J to 8 bases, leaving 13 bases not matched to a gene. This CDR3 spans 14 amino acids. DNA of the CDR3: TGTGCCAGTACCTCCGGGACAGGGAGCATGGGCTACACCTTC. The encoded protein is CASTSGTGSMGYTF.

The genes are TRBV7-8 and TRBJ1-3; D unresolved. Trimming cost V 5 bases and J 0 bases, with 11 bases left between them. This CDR3 comprises 15 residues. In germline, CDR1 is SGHVS, CDR2 FQNEAQ. The CDR3 DNA is TGTGCCAGCAGCCACACAGAGATCTCTGGAAACACCATATATTTT. Translation: CASSHTEISGNTIYF.

The V gene is TRBV27, the J gene TRBJ2-3, with 9 bases identical to TRBD2. V trimming: 5 bases; J trimming: 6 bases; junction bases outside the gene matches: 15. The CDR3 is made up of 17 amino acids. The germline gives CDR1 MNHEY, CDR2 SMNVEV (reference sequence). For the CDR3, the DNA is TGTGCCAGCAGTCCACAACCAGTTAGCGGGAGTTGGGATACGCAGTATTTT. Residues: CASSPQPVSGSWDTQYF.

The chain uses TRBV29-1 and TRBJ2-7; unclear D gene. CDR3 length: 13 residues. Germline V gene sequence: CDR1 SQVTM, CDR2 ANQGSEA. V dropped 4 bases and J dropped 2 bases, with 12 bases sitting between them. The CDR3 sequence is CSVGSLRTYEQYF. CDR3 in DNA: TGCAGCGTTGGGAGTCTGCGAACCTACGAGCAGTACTTC.

The V and J genes are TRBV30 and TRBJ1-2; 8 bases map to TRBD1. The length of the CDR3 is 12 residues. V trimming: 7 bases; J trimming: 5 bases; junction bases outside the gene matches: 6. CDR1 GTSNPN and CDR2 SVGIG come from the germline V gene (reference sequence). CDR3 region: CASPDRGYGYTF. In DNA form, the CDR3 reads TGTGCCTCACCCGACAGGGGATATGGCTACACCTTC. The whole variable domain, remainder taken from reference TRBV30 and TRBJ1-2, is SQTIHQWPATLVQPVGSPLSLECTVEGTSNPNLYWYRQAAGRGLQLLFYSVGIGQISSEVPQNLSASRPQDRQFILSSKKLLLSDSGFYLCASPDRGYGYTFGSGTRLTVV.

The chain uses TRBV28 and TRBJ2-7, with 8 bases identical to TRBD2. The length of the CDR3 is 16 residues. Germline CDR1 is MDHEN and CDR2 is SYDVKM. V lost 7 bases to trimming and J lost 6 bases; unmatched junction nucleotides: 17. CDR3 loop: CASTGNFATSGLEQYF. The CDR3 DNA is TGTGCCAGCACGGGGAACTTTGCCACTAGCGGACTCGAGCAGTACTTC.

The V gene is TRBV5-1, the J gene TRBJ2-3; a weak D match, TRBD1 (6 bases). V lost 3 bases and J lost 10, with 18 bases in between. Per germline, CDR1 SGHRS and CDR2 YFSETQ. The CDR3 consists of 14 residues. This CDR3 reads CASSSGLAGDAQYF. DNA of the CDR3: TGCGCCAGCAGCTCCGGTCTGGCAGGGGATGCGCAGTATTTT.

The rearrangement joins TRBV5-1 to TRBJ2-3; D is uncertain. The V end was cut by 0 bases, the J end by 0 bases, with 5 bases between. The CDR3 is 14 amino acids. Germline V gene lookup returns CDR1 SGHRS and CDR2 YFSETQ. The CDR3 loop is CASSLDRSTDTQYF. CDR3 sequence (DNA): TGCGCCAGCAGCTTGGATCGGAGCACAGATACGCAGTATTTT. The full variable domain, rest sourced from reference TRBV5-1 and TRBJ2-3, is KAGVTQTPRYLIKTRGQQVTLSCSPISGHRSVSWYQQTPGQGLQFLFEYFSETQRNKGNFPGRFSGRQFSNSRSEMNVSTLELGDSALYLCASSLDRSTDTQYFGPGTRLTVL.

J is TRBJ2-7 and V is TRBV19; D gene uncertain. CDR3 length: 13 residues. CDR1 LNHDA and CDR2 SQIVND come from the germline V gene (reference sequence). Trimming pared 1 base from V and 3 bases from J, leaving 7 bases between. The CDR3 coding sequence is TGTGCCAGTAGTATAGCTCCTAGCTACGAGCAGTACTTC. It translates to CASSIAPSYEQYF.

V usage is TRBV28 and J usage is TRBJ1-1, with no clear D. Germline lookup yields CDR1 MDHEN and CDR2 SYDVKM. The V and J ends lost 3 bases and 1 base respectively, with 6 bases between them. This CDR3 comprises 13 residues. CDR3: CASSLLGNTEAFF. The DNA of the CDR3 is TGTGCCAGCAGTTTGCTAGGGAACACTGAAGCTTTCTTT. The complete variable domain, with remaining parts taken from reference TRBV28 and TRBJ1-1, reads DVKVTQSSRYLVKRTGEKVFLECVQDMDHENMFWYRQDPGLGLRLIYFSYDVKMKEKGDIPEGYSVSREKKERFSLILESASTNQTSMYLCASSLLGNTEAFFGQGTRLTVV.

This clone was seen once. The CDR3 reads CASSGIRGQGFIQYF. CDR3 sequence (DNA): TGTGCCAGCAGCGGGATCCGGGGACAGGGCTTCATTCAGTACTTC. The rearrangement links TRBV28 to TRBJ2-4; 9 nucleotides align to TRBD1. Germline-derived CDR1 and CDR2 are MDHEN and SYDVKM. V dropped 6 bases and J dropped 9; count of bases not matched to a gene: 12. The CDR3 covers 15 residues.

V is TRBV28 and J is TRBJ2-7; TRBD2 is a possible D gene (5 bases). The CDR3 runs to 18 residues. Germline V gene data show CDR1 as MDHEN and CDR2 as SYDVKM. V dropped 2 bases and J dropped 1 base, with 21 bases sitting between them. The CDR3 reads CASSLRARWGGGSYEQYF. The CDR3 region has the DNA TGTGCCAGCAGTTTACGTGCGCGCTGGGGTGGAGGTTCCTACGAGCAGTACTTC.

The chain uses TRBV19 and TRBJ2-3, with TRBD1 matching over 7 bases. CDR3 length equals 15 residues. Per the germline V gene, CDR1 is LNHDA and CDR2 is SQIVND (reference sequence). V gave up 4 bases and J gave up 4 bases; unmatched junction bases: 8. The CDR3: CASSTEGGRADTQYF. CDR3 nucleotide sequence: TGTGCCAGTAGTACTGAAGGGGGCCGCGCAGATACGCAGTATTTT.

The chain joins TRBV19 to TRBJ2-1, with 8 bases lining up with TRBD1. Germline CDR1 and CDR2: LNHDA and SQIVND (reference sequence). This CDR3 region has 14 residues. V lost 6 bases, J lost 2 bases, and 3 bases stayed unmatched. The CDR3: CASRRRGPYNEQFF. In nucleotides, the CDR3 is TGTGCCAGTAGGCGCAGGGGGCCCTACAATGAGCAGTTCTTC.

The V call is TRBV11-2, the J call TRBJ2-1, with 9 nucleotides matching TRBD2. Germline V gives CDR1 SGHAT, CDR2 FQNNGV. The CDR3 loop spans 15 amino acids. Germline trimming cut 8 bases from V and 8 bases from J; bases unmatched to any gene: 13. In DNA form, the CDR3 reads TGTGCCAGCGGTCGGGGCGGGAGGGCCAGCGATGAGCAGTTCTTC. This gives the protein CASGRGGRASDEQFF.

This rearrangement joins TRBV6-1 to TRBJ1-5; D not resolved. V lost 7 bases, J lost 4 bases, and 11 bases lay in between. This CDR3 is 13 amino acids long. Per germline, CDR1 MNHNS and CDR2 SASEGT. CDR3 bases: TGTGCCAGCAAATGGGAGGGTAATCAGCCCCAGCATTTT. It codes for CASKWEGNQPQHF.

This clone was observed a single time. The chain is built from TRBV5-6 and TRBJ1-1; the D gene is possibly TRBD1 (6 bases). Germline CDR1 is SGHDT and CDR2 is YYEEEE. CDR3 length equals 18 residues. V dropped 6 bases and J dropped 1 base, with 25 bases sitting between them. In DNA, the CDR3 is TGTGCCAGCATACTCTCAAAACAGCCCGGGACACCGAACACTGAAGCTTTCTTT. It is translated as CASILSKQPGTPNTEAFF. Variable domain in full (rest from reference TRBV5-6 and TRBJ1-1): DAGVTQSPTHLIKTRGQQVTLRCSPKSGHDTVSWYQQALGQGPQFIFQYYEEEERQRGNFPDRFSGHQFPNYSSELNVNALLLGDSALYLCASILSKQPGTPNTEAFFGQGTRLTVV.

The chain uses TRBV28 and TRBJ1-2, with a tentative D call TRBD1 (5 bases). CDR1 is MDHEN and CDR2 is SYDVKM in the germline V gene. The CDR3 has 12 residues. V lost 7 bases, J lost 1 base, and 7 bases lay in between. The CDR3 DNA reads TGTGCCAGCAAAGACAGTAACTATGGCTACACCTTC. It yields the protein CASKDSNYGYTF.

The V and J genes are TRBV18 and TRBJ2-3; TRBD2 aligns across 11 bases. CDR1 and CDR2 (germline): KGHSH, LQKENI. Trimming at V came to 4 bases and at J to 6 bases, leaving 12 bases not matched to a gene. The CDR3 extends over 17 amino acids. The CDR3 nucleotides are TGTGCCAGCTCACGTACCGAGGGACTAGCGGCGCGGGATACGCAGTATTTT. It translates to CASSRTEGLAARDTQYF. Based on the CDR3 plus reference TRBV18 and TRBJ2-3, the full variable domain is NAGVMQNPRHLVRRRGQEARLRCSPMKGHSHVYWYRQLPEEGLKFMVYLQKENIIDESGMPKERFSAEFPKEGPSILRIQQVVRGDSAAYFCASSRTEGLAARDTQYFGPGTRLTVL.

The chain has TRBV5-1 and TRBJ1-1, with a possible D match to TRBD1 (5 bases). The CDR3 sequence is 13 residues long. V was shortened by 1 base and J by 3 bases, with 7 bases between the two germline ends. Germline lookup yields CDR1 SGHRS and CDR2 YFSETQ. In nucleotides, the CDR3 is TGCGCCAGCAGCTTGAGGGGTGACACTGAAGCTTTCTTT. Translation gives CASSLRGDTEAFF.

This clone appeared a few times. The V call is TRBV5-1, the J call TRBJ2-2; TRBD2 agrees at 8 bases. The germline V gene has CDR1 SGHRS and CDR2 YFSETQ. The CDR3 has 14 residues. Trimming at V came to 4 bases and at J to 7 bases, leaving 6 bases not matched to a gene. The CDR3 DNA sequence: TGCGCCAGCAGCAAGGGACTAGAGGGCGGGGAGCTGTTTTTT. Translating it yields CASSKGLEGGELFF. The variable domain in full, completed from reference TRBV5-1 and TRBJ2-2, reads KAGVTQTPRYLIKTRGQQVTLSCSPISGHRSVSWYQQTPGQGLQFLFEYFSETQRNKGNFPGRFSGRQFSNSRSEMNVSTLELGDSALYLCASSKGLEGGELFFGEGSRLTVL.